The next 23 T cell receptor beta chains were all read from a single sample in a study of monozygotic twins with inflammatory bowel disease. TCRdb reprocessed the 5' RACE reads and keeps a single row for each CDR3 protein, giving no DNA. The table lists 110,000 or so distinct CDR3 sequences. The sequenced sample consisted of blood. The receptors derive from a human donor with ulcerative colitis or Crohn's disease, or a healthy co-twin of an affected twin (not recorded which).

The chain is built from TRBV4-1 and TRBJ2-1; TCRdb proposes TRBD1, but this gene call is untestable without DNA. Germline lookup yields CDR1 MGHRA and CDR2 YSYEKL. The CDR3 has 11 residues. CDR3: CASSQETGKFF.

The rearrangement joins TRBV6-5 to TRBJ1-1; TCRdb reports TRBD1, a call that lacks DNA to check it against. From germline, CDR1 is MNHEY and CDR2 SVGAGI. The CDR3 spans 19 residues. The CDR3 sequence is CASSYRVDRGASETAEAFF.

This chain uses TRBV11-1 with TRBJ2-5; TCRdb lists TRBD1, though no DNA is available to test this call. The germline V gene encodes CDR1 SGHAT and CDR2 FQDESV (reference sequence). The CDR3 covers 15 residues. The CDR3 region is CASSLSTGIEETQYF.

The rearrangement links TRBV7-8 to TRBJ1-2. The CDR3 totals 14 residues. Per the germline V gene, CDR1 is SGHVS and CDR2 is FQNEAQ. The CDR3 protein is CASSRQTSNYGYTF.

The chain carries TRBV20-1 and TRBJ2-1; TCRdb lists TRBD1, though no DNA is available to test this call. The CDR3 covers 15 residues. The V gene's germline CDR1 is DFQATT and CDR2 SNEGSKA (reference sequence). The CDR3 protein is CSARGPGGTYNEQFF.

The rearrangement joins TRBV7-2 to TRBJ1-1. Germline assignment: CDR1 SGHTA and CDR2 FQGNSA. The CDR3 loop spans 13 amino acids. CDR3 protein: CASSLVEDAEAFF.

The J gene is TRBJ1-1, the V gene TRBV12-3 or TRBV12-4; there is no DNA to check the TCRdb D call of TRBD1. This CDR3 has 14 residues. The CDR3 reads CASSSTPANSEAFF.

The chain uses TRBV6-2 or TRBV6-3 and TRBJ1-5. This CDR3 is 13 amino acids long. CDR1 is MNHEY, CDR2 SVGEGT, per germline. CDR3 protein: CASSPRTNQPQHF.

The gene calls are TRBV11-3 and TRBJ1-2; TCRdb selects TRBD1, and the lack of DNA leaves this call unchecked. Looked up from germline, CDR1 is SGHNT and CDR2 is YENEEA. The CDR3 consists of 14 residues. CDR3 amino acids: CASSLRPEGGGYTF.

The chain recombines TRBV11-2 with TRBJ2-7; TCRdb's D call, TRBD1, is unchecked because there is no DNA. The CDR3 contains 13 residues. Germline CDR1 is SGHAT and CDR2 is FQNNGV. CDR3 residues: CASSLGDSYEQYF.

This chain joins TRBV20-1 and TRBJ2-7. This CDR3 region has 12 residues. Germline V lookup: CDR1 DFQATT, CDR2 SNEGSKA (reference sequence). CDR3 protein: CSAPRDYYEQYF.

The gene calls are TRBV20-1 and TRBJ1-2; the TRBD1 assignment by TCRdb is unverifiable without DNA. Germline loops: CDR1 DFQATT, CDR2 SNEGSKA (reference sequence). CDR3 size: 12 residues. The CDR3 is CSARSGTDGYTF.

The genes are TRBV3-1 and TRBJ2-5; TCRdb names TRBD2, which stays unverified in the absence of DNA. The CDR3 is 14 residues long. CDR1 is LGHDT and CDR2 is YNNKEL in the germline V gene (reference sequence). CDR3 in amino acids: CASSPSGEGETQYF.

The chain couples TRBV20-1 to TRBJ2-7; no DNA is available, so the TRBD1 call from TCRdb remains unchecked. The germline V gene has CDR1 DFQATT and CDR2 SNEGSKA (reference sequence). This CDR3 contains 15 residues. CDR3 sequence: CSASLTGGGSYEQYF.

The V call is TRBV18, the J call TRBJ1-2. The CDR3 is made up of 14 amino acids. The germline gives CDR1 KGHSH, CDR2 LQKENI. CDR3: CASSPSGLNYGYTF.

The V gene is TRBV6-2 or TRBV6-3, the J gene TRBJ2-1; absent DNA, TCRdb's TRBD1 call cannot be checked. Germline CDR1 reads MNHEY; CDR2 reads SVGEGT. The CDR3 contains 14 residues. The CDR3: CASSEGAGYNEQFF.

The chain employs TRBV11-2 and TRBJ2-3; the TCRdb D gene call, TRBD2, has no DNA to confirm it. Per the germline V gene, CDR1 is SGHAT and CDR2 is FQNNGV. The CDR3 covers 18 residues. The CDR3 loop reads CASLLLLGAGGGTDTQYF.

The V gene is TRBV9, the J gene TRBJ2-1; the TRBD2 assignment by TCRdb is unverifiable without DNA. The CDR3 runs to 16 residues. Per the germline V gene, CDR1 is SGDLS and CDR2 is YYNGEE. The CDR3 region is CASSIAGLAGGGEQFF. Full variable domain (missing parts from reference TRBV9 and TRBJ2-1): DSGVTQTPKHLITATGQRVTLRCSPRSGDLSVYWYQQSLDQGLQFLIQYYNGEERAKGNILERFSAQQFPDLHSELNLSSLELGDSALYFCASSIAGLAGGGEQFFGPGTRLTVL.

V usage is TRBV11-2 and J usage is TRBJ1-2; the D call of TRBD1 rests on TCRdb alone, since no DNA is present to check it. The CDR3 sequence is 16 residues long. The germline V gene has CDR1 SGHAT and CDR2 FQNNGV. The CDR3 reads CASSLDLAGPGYGYTF. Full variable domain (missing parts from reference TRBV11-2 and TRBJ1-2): EAGVAQSPRYKIIEKRQSVAFWCNPISGHATLYWYQQILGQGPKLLIQFQNNGVVDDSQLPKDRFSAERLKGVDSTLKIQPAKLEDSAVYLCASSLDLAGPGYGYTFGSGTRLTVV.

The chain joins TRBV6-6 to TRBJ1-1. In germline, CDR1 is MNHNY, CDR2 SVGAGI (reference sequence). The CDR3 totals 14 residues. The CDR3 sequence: CASSLIGVNTEAFF.

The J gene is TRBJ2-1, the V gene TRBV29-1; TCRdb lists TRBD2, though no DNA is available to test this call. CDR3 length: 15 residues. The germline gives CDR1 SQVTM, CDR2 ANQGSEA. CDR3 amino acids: CSVEEGTSGSNEQFF.

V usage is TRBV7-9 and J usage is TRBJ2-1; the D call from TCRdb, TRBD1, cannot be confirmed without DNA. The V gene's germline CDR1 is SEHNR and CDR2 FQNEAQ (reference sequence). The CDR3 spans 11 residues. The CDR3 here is CASSLRGEQFF.

The CDR3 loop is CASSQNRGDTEAFF. The V and J genes are TRBV3-1 and TRBJ1-1; the TCRdb call, TRBD1, lacks DNA for checking. There are 14 residues in the CDR3. Germline loops: CDR1 LGHDT, CDR2 YNNKEL (reference sequence).